What follows are 18 T cell receptor beta chains derived from one specimen sequenced in a study of T cell clonality in common variable immunodeficiency. Produced via immunoSEQ multiplex PCR; TCRdb's table is partial and in-frame only. The repertoire yields under 30,000 clones, none seen only once; the top ten contain around an eighth. The sequencing sample was made of peripheral blood mononuclear cells. Receptor source: a person aged 18 to 75 in good health.

This clone was detected many times. The read halts 3 residues ahead of the CDR3 end, with the missing end drawn from the germline J gene. The V call is TRBV20-1, the J call TRBJ2-1; D is uncertain. CDR1 is DFQATT, CDR2 SNEGSKA, per germline (reference sequence). The germline V and J ends were trimmed by 5 bases and 0 bases, with 11 bases remaining between them. The CDR3 extends over 14 amino acids. The DNA read from the CDR3 is TGCAGTGCTGAGACTCCCAGCTCCTACAATGAG. Encoded protein: CSAETPSSYNE. The CDR3, in full, reads CSAETPSSYNEQFF.

A remark on this clone: The sequence runs out 3 residues before the end of the CDR3; the remainder is reconstructed from the germline J gene. V and J are TRBV19 and TRBJ2-3; perhaps TRBD2 as D (5 bases). The CDR3 is 11 residues long. Germline CDR1 reads LNHDA; CDR2 reads SQIVND (reference sequence). CDR3 DNA (partial): TGTGCCAGTAGCCCCGGGGAGACG. Translating it yields CASSPGET. The complete CDR3 reads CASSPGETQYF.

This clone came up many times. From the germline J gene comes the end of the CDR3, since the read stops 3 residues before it. The J gene is TRBJ2-7, the V gene TRBV20-1; D might be TRBD1 (5 bases). Germline V gives CDR1 DFQATT, CDR2 SNEGSKA (reference sequence). V gave up 8 bases and J gave up 1 base, with 12 bases separating them. CDR3 length: 12 residues. CDR3 loop: CSLTDTSYEQYF. CDR3 DNA (partial): TGCAGTTTGACGGACACATCCTACGAG.

This clone was detected ten times or more. The missing CDR3 end, 3 residues past where the read stops, is filled in from the germline J gene. The rearrangement links TRBV20-1 to TRBJ2-7, with 7 bases lining up with TRBD2. Looked up from germline, CDR1 is DFQATT and CDR2 is SNEGSKA (reference sequence). Germline trimming cut 3 bases from V and 6 bases from J; bases unmatched to any gene: 11. CDR3 length: 14 residues. The CDR3 sequence: CSARDPGGGTEQYF. Partial CDR3 DNA: TGCAGTGCTAGGGACCCCGGGGGAGGGACCGAG.

The table lists this clone with many counts. The read terminates 3 residues before the CDR3 end, so the remaining end is supplied by the germline J gene. This chain uses TRBV20-1 with TRBJ1-6; 7 positions agree with TRBD1. CDR3 length equals 15 residues. J gave up 5 bases and V 0 bases, and 4 bases lay outside the gene matches. In germline, CDR1 is DFQATT, CDR2 SNEGSKA (reference sequence). CDR3 sequence: CSARDLDRDNSPLHF. CDR3 DNA, as far as it was read: TGCAGTGCTAGAGATCTCGACAGGGATAATTCACCC.

Many counts were recorded for this clone. The read is 3 residues too short to cover the CDR3 end, so that end is filled in from the germline J gene. J is TRBJ2-1 and V is TRBV20-1, with 8 bases that match TRBD2. Trimming removed 3 bases from V and 5 bases from J; junction bases left unmatched: 9. The germline V gene has CDR1 DFQATT and CDR2 SNEGSKA (reference sequence). The CDR3 length is 15 residues. The DNA read from the CDR3 is TGCAGTGCTAGCAACCCGGGGGGGCGCAACAATGAG. This sequence encodes CSASNPGGRNNE. The complete CDR3 reads CSASNPGGRNNEQFF.

This clone was recorded many times. The sequenced fragment ends 3 residues before the CDR3 boundary, so the rest is inferred from the germline J gene. The V call is TRBV7-3, the J call TRBJ2-1, with TRBD2 matching 10 bases. The germline V gene encodes CDR1 SGHTA and CDR2 FQGTGA. After removal of 3 bases from V and 8 bases from J, the junction contained 10 bases not matched to a gene. The CDR3 runs 16 residues. The CDR3 bases that were read are TGTGCCAGCAGCTTGGGAGAAGCGGGGGGGTGGTATGAG. It translates to CASSLGEAGGWYE. The entire CDR3 sequence reads CASSLGEAGGWYEQFF.

This clone was counted ten times or more. The observed sequence ends 3 residues before the CDR3 terminus, with the missing tail filled in from the germline J gene. J is TRBJ2-7 and V is TRBV20-1; 12 nucleotides line up with TRBD2. The CDR3 is 17 residues long. Germline assignment: CDR1 DFQATT and CDR2 SNEGSKA (reference sequence). Germline trimming cut 3 bases from V and 2 bases from J; bases unmatched to any gene: 11. The CDR3 bases that were read are TGCAGTGCTAGCAGGGCGGATAGACTAGCGGGGGCCTACGAG. As protein: CSASRADRLAGAYE. The CDR3 in full is CSASRADRLAGAYEQYF.

This clone has a count of ten or more. The read finishes 3 residues shy of the CDR3 end, and the germline J gene is used to complete it. This chain connects TRBV7-2 to TRBJ1-1, with 7 bases identical to TRBD1. Germline loops: CDR1 SGHTA, CDR2 FQGNSA. The CDR3 is made up of 13 amino acids. V shed 6 bases and J 5 bases; nucleotides not matched to a gene: 6. The DNA read from the CDR3 is TGTGCCAGCAGTTACCCAGGGGGGACTGAA. Protein sequence: CASSYPGGTE. The whole CDR3 region reads CASSYPGGTEAFF.

This clone has a handful of counts. The read stops 3 residues short of the end of the CDR3; the missing end is completed from the germline J gene. J is TRBJ1-2 and V is TRBV7-7; D is uncertain. The CDR3 totals 15 residues. Germline CDR1 is SSHAT and CDR2 is FNYEAQ (reference sequence). The CDR3 here is CASSPQSSSYNDYTF. The CDR3 DNA, read in part, is TGTGCCAGCAGCCCACAGTCGAGCTCCTACAATGAC. The full variable domain, with the rest looked up from reference TRBV7-7 and TRBJ1-2, is GAGVSQSPRYKVTKRGQDVTLRCDPISSHATLYWYQQALGQGPEFLTYFNYEAQPDKSGLPSDRFSAERPEGSISTLTIQRTEQRDSAMYRCASSPQSSSYNDYTFGSGTRLTVV.

The sample holds many counts of this clone. The sequence runs out 3 residues before the end of the CDR3; the remainder is reconstructed from the germline J gene. This chain links TRBV20-1 with TRBJ2-5; tentatively, D is TRBD1 (6 bases). CDR3 length: 14 residues. The ends were cut back, 3 bases at V and 3 bases at J, with 14 bases in the middle. Per the germline V gene, CDR1 is DFQATT and CDR2 is SNEGSKA (reference sequence). The part of the CDR3 DNA that was read is TGCAGTGCTAGTCCGATGGGGGCTGAAGAGACC. Its translation is CSASPMGAEET. The CDR3 in its entirety is CSASPMGAEETQYF.

This clone was detected ten times or more. The missing CDR3 end, 3 residues past where the read stops, is filled in from the germline J gene. The chain is built from TRBV5-1 and TRBJ1-3, with 7 bases that match TRBD1. Germline CDR1 SGHRS, CDR2 YFSETQ. Trimming at V came to 4 bases and at J to 1 base, leaving 5 bases not matched to a gene. The CDR3 runs 15 residues. The CDR3 reads CASSLDRVSGNTIYF. CDR3 DNA, as far as it was read: TGCGCCAGCAGCCTAGACAGGGTGTCTGGAAACACC. Full variable domain (missing parts from reference TRBV5-1 and TRBJ1-3): KAGVTQTPRYLIKTRGQQVTLSCSPISGHRSVSWYQQTPGQGLQFLFEYFSETQRNKGNFPGRFSGRQFSNSRSEMNVSTLELGDSALYLCASSLDRVSGNTIYFGEGSWLTVV.

This clone was detected many times. The missing CDR3 end, 3 residues past where the read stops, is filled in from the germline J gene. The chain couples TRBV10-3 to TRBJ2-7, with D perhaps matching TRBD1 (5 bases). The CDR3 totals 14 residues. Trimming stripped 7 bases from V and 4 bases from J, with 17 bases between. The germline V gene encodes CDR1 ENHRY and CDR2 SYGVKD. The chain's CDR3 is CAITHGQGSYEQYF. The sequenced part of the CDR3 DNA is TGTGCCATCACCCACGGGCAGGGCTCGTACGAG.

This clone came up many times. The DNA read from the CDR3 is TGTGCCAGCAGGGTCAGGGAATACGAG. This codes for CASRVREYE. The full CDR3 sequence reads CASRVREYEQYF. The chain carries TRBV12-3 or TRBV12-4 and TRBJ2-7; D perhaps matches TRBD1 (5 bases). The CDR3 extends 3 residues past the end of the read, so its final part is completed from the germline J gene. V shed 6 bases and J shed 4 bases, with 10 bases lying between them. This CDR3 has 12 residues.

This clone was seen more than once but under ten times. The CDR3 is cut off 3 residues early in the read; its end comes from the germline J gene. The rearrangement links TRBV19 to TRBJ2-3; TRBD1 agrees at 8 bases. Germline lookup yields CDR1 LNHDA and CDR2 SQIVND (reference sequence). V shed 5 bases and J 1 base; nucleotides not matched to a gene: 11. This CDR3 has 17 amino acids. CDR3 protein: CASSGPRTGWGTDTQYF. CDR3 DNA, as far as it was read: TGTGCCAGTAGTGGCCCTCGGACAGGGTGGGGCACAGATACG.

Turning to this clone: With the read ending 3 residues before the CDR3 end, the germline J gene is used to fill in that end. The chain is built from TRBV7-6 and TRBJ2-7, with 7 nucleotides matching TRBD1. The germline V gene has CDR1 SGHVS and CDR2 FNYEAQ. The J segment lost 5 bases and the V segment lost 5 bases, leaving 12 bases of the junction unmatched. The CDR3 is 15 amino acids. The chain's CDR3 is CASSPNWGTEDEQYF. Incomplete CDR3 DNA: TGTGCCAGCAGCCCAAATTGGGGGACAGAGGACGAG.

This clone was found many times. At one end, the junction sequence differs from germline, possibly due to a read error. The CDR3 end falls 3 residues outside the read, so it is completed with the germline J gene. The gene calls are TRBV14 and TRBJ1-1; TRBD1 is a possible D gene (5 bases). There are 15 residues in the CDR3. CDR1 is SGHDN and CDR2 is FVKESK in the germline V gene. This CDR3 reads CASSSLAGKNSEAFF. The CDR3 bases that were read are TGTGCCAGCAGCTCCCTCGCAGGGAAGAACTCTGAA.

As for this clone: Sequence at one end of the junction differs from germline and may be a read error. The CDR3 goes on 3 residues after the read ends, and that part is filled in from the germline J gene. The chain is built from TRBV7-7 and TRBJ2-5; perhaps TRBD1 as D (6 bases). This CDR3 spans 16 amino acids. The germline V gene has CDR1 SSHAT and CDR2 FNYEAQ (reference sequence). The CDR3 DNA, read in part, is TGTGCTAGCAGCTTAGGGTGGGGGCTCCGGGAAGAGACC. This codes for CASSLGWGLREET. The CDR3 reads in full as CASSLGWGLREETQYF.